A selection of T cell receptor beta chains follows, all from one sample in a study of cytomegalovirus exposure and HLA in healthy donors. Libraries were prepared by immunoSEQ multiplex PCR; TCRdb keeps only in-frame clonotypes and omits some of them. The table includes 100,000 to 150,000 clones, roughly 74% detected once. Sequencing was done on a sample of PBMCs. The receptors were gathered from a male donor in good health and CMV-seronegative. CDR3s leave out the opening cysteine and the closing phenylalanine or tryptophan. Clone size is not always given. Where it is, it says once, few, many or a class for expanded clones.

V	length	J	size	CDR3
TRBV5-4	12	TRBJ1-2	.	ASSSGQNRHGYT
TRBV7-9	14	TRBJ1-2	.	ASSLAGGHLDYGYT
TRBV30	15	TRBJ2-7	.	AWSNIRTTGGPYEQY
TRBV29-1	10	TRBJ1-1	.	SVATEYTEAF
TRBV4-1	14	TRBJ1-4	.	ASSQGTGTTSGKLF
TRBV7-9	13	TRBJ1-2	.	ASSLDRTGQGGYT
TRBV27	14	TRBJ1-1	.	ASSLGTTRGNTEAF
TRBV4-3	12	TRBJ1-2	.	ASSQGQGAAGYT
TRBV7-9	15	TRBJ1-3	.	ASSSRPGTGIRNTIY
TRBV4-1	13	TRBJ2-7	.	ASSQAGTGAREQY
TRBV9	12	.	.	ASSYRDRGPEQY
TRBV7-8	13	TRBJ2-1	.	ASSPGDRRMGEQF
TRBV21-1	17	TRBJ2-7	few	ASSKGGTSGRARRDEQY
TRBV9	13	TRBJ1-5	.	ASSVSDRVNQPQH
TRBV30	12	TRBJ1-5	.	AWSVPGGGQPQH
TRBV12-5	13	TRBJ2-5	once	ASGLSTGGGETQY
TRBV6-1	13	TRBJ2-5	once	ASSPRRAGKETQY
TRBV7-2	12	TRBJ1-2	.	ASSLNRQGRGYT
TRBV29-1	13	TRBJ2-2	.	SVGQGALNTGELF
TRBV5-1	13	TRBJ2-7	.	ASSSSGTGSYEQY
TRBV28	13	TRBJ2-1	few	ASSMGSYSYNEQF
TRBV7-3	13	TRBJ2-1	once	ASSSSGRAYNEQF
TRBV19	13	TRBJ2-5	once	ASSIPGRGSETQY
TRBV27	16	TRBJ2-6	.	ASSLWVSLSSGANVLT
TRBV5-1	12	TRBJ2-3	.	ASSLSSSTDTQY
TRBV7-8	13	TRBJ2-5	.	ASSLVGPLPETQY
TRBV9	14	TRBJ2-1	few	ASSARLAGGNDEQF
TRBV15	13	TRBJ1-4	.	ATIRGIWEDEKLF
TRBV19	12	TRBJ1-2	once	ASSPGQGHYGYT
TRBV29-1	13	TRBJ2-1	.	SVGGRDRGGDEQF
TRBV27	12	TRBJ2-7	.	ASSFERLPYEQY
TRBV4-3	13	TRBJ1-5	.	ASSPSTGGNQPQH
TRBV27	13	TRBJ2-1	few	ASSLSRWSYNEQF
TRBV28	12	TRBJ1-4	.	ASSLRGLNEKLF
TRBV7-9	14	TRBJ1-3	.	ASSLLGTGAGNTIY
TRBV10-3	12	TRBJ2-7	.	AIRPRTSDYEQY
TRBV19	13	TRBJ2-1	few	ASSRSGGYYNEQF
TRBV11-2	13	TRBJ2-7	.	ASSLVSGGTYEQY
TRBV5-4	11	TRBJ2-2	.	ASSLDIPGELF
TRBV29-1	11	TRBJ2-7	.	SVEGQGPYGQY
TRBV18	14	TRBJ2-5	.	ASSPRLAGGGETQY
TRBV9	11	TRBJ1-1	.	AGSSQMNTEAF
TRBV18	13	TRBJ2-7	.	ASSPGQGDTYEQY
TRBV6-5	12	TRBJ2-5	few	ASSPSGSQETQY
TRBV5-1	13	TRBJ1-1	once	ASSAETGVATEAF
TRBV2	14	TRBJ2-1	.	ASRFSGGSSYNEQF
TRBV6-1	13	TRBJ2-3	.	ASSAGQGGTDTQY
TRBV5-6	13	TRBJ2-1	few	ASSRGTGGLDEQF
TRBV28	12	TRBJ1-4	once	ASRETGRSEKLF
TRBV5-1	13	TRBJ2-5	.	ASSLKGGSQETQY
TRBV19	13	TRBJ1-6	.	ASSFPGLSSGTLH
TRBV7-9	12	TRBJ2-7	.	ASSPPGQGYEQY
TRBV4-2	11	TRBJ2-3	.	ASSQALADTQY